Listed below are T cell receptor beta chains from one sample, sequenced in a study of cytomegalovirus exposure and HLA in healthy donors. Using immunoSEQ multiplex PCR, the repertoire was profiled, and TCRdb retains in-frame clones only, with some absent. Here the sample spans about 130,000 clones, around 80% being singletons. Sequencing was done on a sample of PBMCs. These receptors came from a man under 40 in good health. Each CDR3 is given with its conserved first and last residue. The D gene is left open where the match is weak. Expanded clones get a size class; other rows say once, few or many, or leave the size out.

TRBJ2-1	TRBD2	TRBV7-9	NA	CASSLAAGVSENEQFF	TGTGCCAGCAGCTTAGCGGCGGGAGTGTCGGAGAATGAGCAGTTCTTC
TRBJ2-7	NA	TRBV7-9	once	CASSFSLSYEQYF	TGTGCCAGCAGCTTCTCGCTTAGCTACGAGCAGTACTTC
TRBJ2-1	NA	TRBV9	NA	CASSVDYHLNEQFF	TGTGCCAGCAGCGTGGACTACCACTTGAATGAGCAGTTCTTC
TRBJ2-2	NA	TRBV15	NA	CATSGIASTGELFF	TGTGCCACCAGCGGAATAGCGAGCACCGGGGAGCTGTTTTTT
TRBJ2-3	TRBD2	TRBV15	NA	CATRSSGRDTDTQYF	TGTGCCACCAGATCTAGCGGGAGAGATACAGATACGCAGTATTTT
TRBJ2-7	NA	TRBV6-1	NA	CATKTPPYEQYF	TGTGCCACTAAAACCCCCCCCTACGAGCAGTACTTC
TRBJ2-1	NA	TRBV18	NA	CASSPMTANEQFF	TGTGCCAGCTCACCAATGACAGCAAATGAGCAGTTCTTC
TRBJ2-3	NA	TRBV7-6	NA	CASSLKPYRVKLTSSTDTQYF	TGTGCCAGCAGCTTAAAGCCCTACAGGGTCAAACTAACCTCTAGCACAGATACGCAGTATTTT
TRBJ2-1	TRBD2	TRBV30	once	CAWSVAGGDEQFF	TGTGCCTGGAGTGTAGCGGGAGGTGATGAGCAGTTCTTC
TRBJ2-7	NA	TRBV5-1	NA	CASSLRFAGTNYEQYF	TGCGCCAGCAGCTTGAGGTTCGCGGGGACGAACTACGAGCAGTACTTC
TRBJ2-1	NA	TRBV4-1	NA	CASSTRGGYNEQFF	TGCGCCAGCAGCACCCGGGGTGGCTACAATGAGCAGTTCTTC
TRBJ1-3	TRBD1	TRBV19	NA	CASRRDRATDTIYF	TGTGCCAGTCGACGGGACAGGGCAACAGACACCATATATTTT
TRBJ2-7	TRBD1	TRBV11-2	NA	CASRLPGTGTYEQYF	TGTGCCAGCAGACTGCCCGGGACAGGGACCTACGAGCAGTACTTC
TRBJ2-7	TRBD2	TRBV19	few	CASRPGLAGEEQYF	TGTGCCAGTAGACCGGGACTAGCGGGAGAGGAGCAGTACTTC
TRBJ2-7	TRBD2	TRBV19	medium-sized	CASSSLAGDVSEQYF	TGTGCCAGTAGTAGTCTAGCGGGAGACGTTTCCGAGCAGTACTTC
TRBJ1-1	TRBD1	TRBV9	NA	CASSVTQGAYTEAFF	TGTGCCAGCAGCGTAACTCAGGGGGCTTACACTGAAGCTTTCTTT
TRBJ2-3	TRBD2	TRBV19	NA	CATRLGLAGGRWTDTQYF	TGTGCCACCAGACTGGGACTAGCGGGAGGAAGGTGGACAGATACGCAGTATTTT
TRBJ2-7	TRBD1	TRBV30	NA	CAWSETGDYEQYF	TGTGCCTGGAGTGAGACAGGGGACTACGAGCAGTACTTC
TRBJ2-3	TRBD2	TRBV5-1	NA	CASSPGLAGDTQYF	TGCGCCAGCAGCCCTGGACTAGCGGGAGATACGCAGTATTTT
TRBJ2-6	NA	TRBV7-2	NA	CASSLVSSGANVLTF	TGTGCCAGCAGCTTAGTGAGCTCTGGGGCCAACGTCCTGACTTTC
TRBJ2-2	TRBD1	TRBV27	NA	CASRNPKGALNTGELFF	TGTGCCAGCAGAAACCCCAAGGGGGCGCTGAACACCGGGGAGCTGTTTTTT
TRBJ1-1	NA	TRBV27	NA	CASSLSQGRDTEAFF	TGTGCCAGCAGTTTATCGCAGGGGAGAGACACTGAAGCTTTCTTT
TRBJ1-4	NA	TRBV19	few	CASTQGGFPDEKLFF	TGTGCCAGTACTCAAGGCGGGTTCCCGGATGAAAAACTGTTTTTT
TRBJ2-7	NA	TRBV6-5	NA	CASSYSRYEQYF	TGTGCCAGCAGTTACTCGAGATACGAGCAGTACTTC
TRBJ2-7	NA	TRBV7-9	few	CSSSFGDRPSPYEQYF	TGTTCCAGCAGCTTCGGAGACAGGCCCTCCCCCTACGAGCAGTACTTC
TRBJ1-2	TRBD1	TRBV28	NA	CASSTQGARNGYTF	TGTGCCAGCAGTACACAGGGGGCGCGTAATGGCTACACCTTC
TRBJ2-4	TRBD1	TRBV2	NA	CASTAGGRKNIQYF	TGTGCCAGCACGGCAGGGGGCCGAAAAAACATTCAGTACTTC
TRBJ2-3	NA	TRBV4-1	NA	CASSLQGPPDTQYF	TGCGCCAGCAGCCTACAGGGCCCCCCAGATACGCAGTATTTT
TRBJ2-7	TRBD2	TRBV2	once	CASTWSGAMGEQYF	TGTGCCAGCACTTGGAGCGGGGCTATGGGCGAGCAGTACTTC
TRBJ2-3	TRBD2	TRBV28	NA	CASSFLGGGTDTQYF	TGTGCCAGCAGCTTTCTTGGCGGGGGGACAGATACGCAGTATTTT
TRBJ2-7	NA	TRBV4-3	NA	CASSQDAVSSYEQYF	TGCGCCAGCAGCCAAGATGCGGTGAGCTCCTACGAGCAGTACTTC
TRBJ1-4	NA	TRBV6-1	NA	CASSETRGSNEKLFF	TGTGCCAGCAGTGAAACCCGGGGTTCCAATGAAAAACTGTTTTTT
TRBJ2-7	NA	TRBV29-1	NA	CSVEWGVLNEQYF	TGCAGCGTCGAATGGGGGGTTTTGAACGAGCAGTACTTC
TRBJ1-2	NA	TRBV7-9	NA	CASSPRDGGYTF	TGTGCCAGCAGTCCCCGGGATGGGGGCTACACCTTC
TRBJ2-3	NA	TRBV7-3	NA	CASSLNGGEQYF	TGTGCCAGCAGCTTAAATGGAGGAGAGCAGTATTTT
TRBJ1-4	NA	TRBV6-6	NA	CASKDQGWSEKLFF	TGTGCCAGCAAGGACCAGGGATGGAGTGAAAAACTGTTTTTT